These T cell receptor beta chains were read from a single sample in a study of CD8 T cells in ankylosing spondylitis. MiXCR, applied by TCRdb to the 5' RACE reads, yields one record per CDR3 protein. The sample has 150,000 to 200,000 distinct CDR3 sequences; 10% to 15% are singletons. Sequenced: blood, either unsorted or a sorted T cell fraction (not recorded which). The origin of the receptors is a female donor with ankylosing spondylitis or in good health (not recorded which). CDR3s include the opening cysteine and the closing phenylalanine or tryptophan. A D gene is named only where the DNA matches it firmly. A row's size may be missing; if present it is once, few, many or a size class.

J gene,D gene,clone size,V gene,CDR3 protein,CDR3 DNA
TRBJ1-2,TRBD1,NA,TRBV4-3,CASSRGQADGYTF,TGCGCCAGCAGTCGAGGACAGGCAGACGGCTACACCTTC
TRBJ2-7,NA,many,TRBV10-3,CAISDAQSSYEQYF,TGTGCCATCAGTGACGCGCAGAGCTCCTACGAGCAGTACTTC
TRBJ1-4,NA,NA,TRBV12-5,CASGPGVGATNEKLFF,TGTGCTAGTGGTCCCGGGGTAGGTGCAACTAATGAAAAACTGTTTTTT
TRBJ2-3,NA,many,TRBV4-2,CASSQDLVAPTQYF,TGTGCCAGCAGCCAAGATTTGGTAGCGCCTACGCAGTATTTT
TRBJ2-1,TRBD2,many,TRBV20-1,CSARDPRTSGYNEQFF,TGCAGTGCTAGAGATCCCCGGACTAGCGGCTACAATGAGCAGTTCTTC
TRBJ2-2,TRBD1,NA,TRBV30,CAWSVRDRTVRGTGELFF,TGTGCCTGGAGTGTCCGGGACAGAACCGTCCGTGGCACCGGGGAGCTGTTTTTT
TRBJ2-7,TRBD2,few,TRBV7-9,CASSLQAGEYEQYF,TGTGCCAGCAGCTTACAAGCGGGAGAGTACGAGCAGTACTTC
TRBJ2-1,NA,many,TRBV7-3,CASSLDYNNEQFF,TGTGCCAGCAGCTTAGACTACAACAATGAGCAGTTCTTC
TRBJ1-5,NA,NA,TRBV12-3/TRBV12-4,CASSLQDPQPQHF,TGTGCCAGCAGTTTGCAAGACCCTCAGCCCCAGCATTTT
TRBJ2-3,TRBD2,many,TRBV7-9,CASRSGRGGTDTQYF,TGTGCCAGCAGATCTGGGAGGGGAGGCACAGATACGCAGTATTTT
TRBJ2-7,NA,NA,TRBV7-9,CASSLSKRCGF,TGTGCCAGCAGCTTGTCGAAGCGGTGTGGGTTC
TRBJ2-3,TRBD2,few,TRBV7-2,CATSAGADTQYF,TGTGCCACCTCAGCGGGAGCGGATACGCAGTATTTT
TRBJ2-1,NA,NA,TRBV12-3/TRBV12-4,CASSSQLRGGYNEQFF,TGTGCCAGCAGTTCCCAGTTGAGGGGAGGTTACAATGAGCAGTTCTTC
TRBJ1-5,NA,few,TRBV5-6,CASSLLGQGEQPQHF,TGTGCCAGCAGCCTCCTCGGGCAGGGTGAACAGCCCCAGCATTTT
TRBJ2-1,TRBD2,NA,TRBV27,CASSFSSGFDEQFF,TGTGCCAGCAGTTTTTCTAGCGGGTTCGATGAGCAGTTCTTC
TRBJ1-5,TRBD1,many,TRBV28,CASRTGAVFNQPQHF,TGTGCCAGCAGGACAGGGGCCGTGTTCAATCAGCCCCAGCATTTT
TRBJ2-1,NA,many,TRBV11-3,CASSQEGRPENNEQFF,TGTGCCAGCAGCCAAGAAGGGCGACCCGAAAATAATGAGCAGTTCTTC
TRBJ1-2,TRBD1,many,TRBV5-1,CASSPQMTGNYGYTF,TGCGCCAGCAGCCCGCAAATGACAGGGAACTATGGCTACACCTTC
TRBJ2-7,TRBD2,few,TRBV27,CASSPGLAGGEQYF,TGTGCCAGCAGTCCTGGACTAGCGGGAGGTGAGCAGTACTTC
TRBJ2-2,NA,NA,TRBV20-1,CSARDPTGATGELFF,TGCAGTGCTAGAGATCCAACGGGAGCCACCGGGGAGCTGTTTTTT
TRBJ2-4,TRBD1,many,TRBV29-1,CSVVARQGFFEGAKNIQYF,TGCAGCGTTGTCGCACGACAGGGGTTTTTCGAAGGAGCCAAAAACATTCAGTACTTC
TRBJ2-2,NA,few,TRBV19,CASSILVGGELFF,TGTGCCAGTAGTATACTGGTGGGGGGGGAGCTGTTTTTT
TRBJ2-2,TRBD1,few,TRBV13,CASSHRQGSGELFF,TGTGCCAGCAGCCACCGACAGGGATCCGGGGAGCTGTTTTTT
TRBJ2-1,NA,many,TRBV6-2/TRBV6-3,CASALVAKQFF,TGTGCCAGCGCCTTGGTGGCTAAGCAGTTCTTC
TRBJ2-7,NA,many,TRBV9,CASSVDFRETANF,TGTGCCAGCAGCGTAGACTTCCGGGAAACGGCGAACTTC
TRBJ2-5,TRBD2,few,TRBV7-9,CASGTSGIGTQYF,TGTGCCAGCGGTACTAGCGGGATTGGGACCCAGTACTTC
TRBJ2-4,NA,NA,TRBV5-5,CASSLAPEGRNIQYF,TGTGCCAGCAGCTTGGCCCCCGAGGGTAGGAACATTCAGTACTTC
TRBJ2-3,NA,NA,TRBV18,CASSPTSGQGQTDTQYF,TGTGCCAGCTCACCAACCTCGGGGCAGGGGCAGACAGATACGCAGTATTTT
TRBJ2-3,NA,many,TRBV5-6,CASSWGITGSDTQYF,TGTGCCAGCAGCTGGGGTATAACAGGGTCAGATACGCAGTATTTT
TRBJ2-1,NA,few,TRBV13,CASSLGTGVISEQFF,TGTGCCAGCAGCTTAGGGACAGGAGTCATCAGTGAGCAGTTCTTC
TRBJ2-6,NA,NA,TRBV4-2,CASSQEEADNSGANVLTF,TGTGCCAGCAGCCAAGAAGAGGCGGATAACTCTGGGGCCAACGTCCTGACTTTC
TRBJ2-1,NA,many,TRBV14,CASKGRTRTNEQFF,TGTGCCAGCAAGGGCAGGACTCGAACAAATGAGCAGTTCTTC
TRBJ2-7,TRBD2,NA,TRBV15,CATSRRTSGMTDEQYF,TGTGCCACCAGCAGGAGGACTAGCGGGATGACTGACGAGCAGTACTTC
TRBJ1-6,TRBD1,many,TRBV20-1,CSAWDRGGNSPLHF,TGCAGTGCTTGGGACAGGGGGGGAAATTCACCCCTCCACTTT
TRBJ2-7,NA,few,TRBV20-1,CSAREVVGAITYEQYF,TGCAGTGCTAGAGAAGTGGTGGGAGCCATCACCTACGAGCAGTACTTC
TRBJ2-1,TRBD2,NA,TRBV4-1,CASSQDVRLAGQSNEQFF,TGCGCCAGCAGCCAAGATGTAAGGCTAGCGGGCCAGTCCAATGAGCAGTTCTTC
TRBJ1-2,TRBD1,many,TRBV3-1,CASSQLGQGGGYTF,TGTGCCAGCAGCCAACTGGGACAGGGAGGAGGCTACACCTTC
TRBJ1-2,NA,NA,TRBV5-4,CASSPRGWRLNYGYTF,TGTGCCAGCAGCCCTCGAGGATGGAGGTTAAACTATGGCTACACCTTC
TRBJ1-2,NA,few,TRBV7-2,CASSLGAADSNYGYTF,TGTGCCAGCAGCTTAGGTGCGGCAGATTCTAACTATGGCTACACCTTC
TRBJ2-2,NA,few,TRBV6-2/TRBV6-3,CASSYFPGYQTGELFF,TGTGCCAGCAGTTACTTTCCAGGTTATCAGACCGGGGAGCTGTTTTTT
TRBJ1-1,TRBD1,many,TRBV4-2,CASSKRDREGTEAFF,TGTGCCAGCAGCAAGAGGGACAGGGAAGGGACTGAAGCTTTCTTT
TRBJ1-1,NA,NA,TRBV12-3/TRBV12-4,CASKVWTTNTEAFF,TGTGCCAGCAAGGTCTGGACGACGAACACTGAAGCTTTCTTT
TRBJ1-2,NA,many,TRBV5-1,CASSLASGSGGYTF,TGCGCCAGCAGCTTGGCGTCGGGTTCTGGTGGCTACACCTTC
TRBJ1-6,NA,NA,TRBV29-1,CSVRLQGVGSPLHF,TGCAGCGTTCGGTTGCAGGGAGTAGGTTCACCCCTCCACTTT
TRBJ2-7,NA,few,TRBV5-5,CASSLLGPYEQYF,TGTGCCAGCAGCTTGTTGGGGCCATACGAGCAGTACTTC
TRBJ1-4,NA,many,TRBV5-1,CASSLAGADSGEKLFF,TGCGCCAGCAGCTTAGCAGGCGCTGATTCGGGAGAAAAACTGTTTTTT
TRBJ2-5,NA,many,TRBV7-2,CASSSSVLGQETQYF,TGTGCCAGCAGCTCCTCCGTTCTGGGCCAAGAGACCCAGTACTTC
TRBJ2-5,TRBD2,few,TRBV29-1,CSAPRTTSGSQETQYF,TGCAGCGCTCCCCGGACGACTAGCGGGTCGCAAGAGACCCAGTACTTC
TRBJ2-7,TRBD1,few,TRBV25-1,CASSESGTGSYGQYF,TGTGCCAGCAGTGAATCAGGGACAGGGAGCTATGGGCAGTACTTC
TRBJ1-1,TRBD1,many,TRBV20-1,CSAIRGQGAPEAFF,TGCAGTGCCATACGTGGACAGGGGGCCCCTGAAGCTTTCTTT
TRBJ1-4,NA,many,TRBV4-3,CASSHAETTNEKLFF,TGCGCCAGCAGCCACGCAGAGACAACTAATGAAAAACTGTTTTTT
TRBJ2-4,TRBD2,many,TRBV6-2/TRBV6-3,CASSYLLAGSAAKNIQYF,TGTGCCAGCAGTTACCTCCTAGCGGGATCGGCGGCCAAAAACATTCAGTACTTC
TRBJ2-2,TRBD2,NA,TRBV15,CATSRGGSGRNTGELFF,TGTGCCACCAGCAGAGGAGGGAGCGGGAGAAACACCGGGGAGCTGTTTTTT
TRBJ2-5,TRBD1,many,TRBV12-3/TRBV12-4,CASSLGQGSEETQYF,TGTGCCAGCAGTCTGGGACAGGGGAGTGAAGAGACCCAGTACTTC
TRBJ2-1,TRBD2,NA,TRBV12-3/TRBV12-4,CASSFSGRNNEQFF,TGTGCCAGCAGTTTTAGCGGGAGGAACAATGAGCAGTTCTTC
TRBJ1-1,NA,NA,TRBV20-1,CSARGDTEAFF,TGCAGTGCTAGGGGGGACACTGAAGCTTTCTTT